This TCR beta chain was identified during a study of cytomegalovirus exposure and HLA in healthy donors. Study-wide results and limits: As a later analysis showed, a missense DCLRE1C variant was linked to trimming of TCR beta V- and J-genes.

On this clone: Its antigen is unidentified.

PCR employed 60 Vbeta and 13 Jbeta primers. Original analysis: Roughly 10 million shared chains were among the 65 million to 85 million unique TCR beta chains that a later analysis counted. The table came from immunoSEQ multiplex PCR; TCRdb's copy has only in-frame clones and leaves some out. Clonal size and the V and J genes are those of that table, whereas D and trimming came from the DNA. This repertoire shows 200,000 to 250,000 clones, 82% found once; its top ten account for roughly 2.5%. The CDR3 is made up of 12 amino acids. Germline CDR1 reads SGDLS; CDR2 reads YYNGEE. V dropped 4 bases and J dropped 7 bases, with 11 bases sitting between them.

This sequence joins TRBV9 and TRBJ1-2; D gene uncertain. This clonotype was obtained from a woman aged 40 to 50 in good health and CMV-seronegative. The source material was PBMCs. This CDR3 is CASSINTAGYTF. The CDR3 coding sequence is TGTGCCAGCAGCATCAATACTGCTGGCTACACCTTC. Full variable domain (outside the CDR3, taken from reference TRBV9 and TRBJ1-2): DSGVTQTPKHLITATGQRVTLRCSPRSGDLSVYWYQQSLDQGLQFLIQYYNGEERAKGNILERFSAQQFPDLHSELNLSSLELGDSALYFCASSINTAGYTFGSGTRLTVV.